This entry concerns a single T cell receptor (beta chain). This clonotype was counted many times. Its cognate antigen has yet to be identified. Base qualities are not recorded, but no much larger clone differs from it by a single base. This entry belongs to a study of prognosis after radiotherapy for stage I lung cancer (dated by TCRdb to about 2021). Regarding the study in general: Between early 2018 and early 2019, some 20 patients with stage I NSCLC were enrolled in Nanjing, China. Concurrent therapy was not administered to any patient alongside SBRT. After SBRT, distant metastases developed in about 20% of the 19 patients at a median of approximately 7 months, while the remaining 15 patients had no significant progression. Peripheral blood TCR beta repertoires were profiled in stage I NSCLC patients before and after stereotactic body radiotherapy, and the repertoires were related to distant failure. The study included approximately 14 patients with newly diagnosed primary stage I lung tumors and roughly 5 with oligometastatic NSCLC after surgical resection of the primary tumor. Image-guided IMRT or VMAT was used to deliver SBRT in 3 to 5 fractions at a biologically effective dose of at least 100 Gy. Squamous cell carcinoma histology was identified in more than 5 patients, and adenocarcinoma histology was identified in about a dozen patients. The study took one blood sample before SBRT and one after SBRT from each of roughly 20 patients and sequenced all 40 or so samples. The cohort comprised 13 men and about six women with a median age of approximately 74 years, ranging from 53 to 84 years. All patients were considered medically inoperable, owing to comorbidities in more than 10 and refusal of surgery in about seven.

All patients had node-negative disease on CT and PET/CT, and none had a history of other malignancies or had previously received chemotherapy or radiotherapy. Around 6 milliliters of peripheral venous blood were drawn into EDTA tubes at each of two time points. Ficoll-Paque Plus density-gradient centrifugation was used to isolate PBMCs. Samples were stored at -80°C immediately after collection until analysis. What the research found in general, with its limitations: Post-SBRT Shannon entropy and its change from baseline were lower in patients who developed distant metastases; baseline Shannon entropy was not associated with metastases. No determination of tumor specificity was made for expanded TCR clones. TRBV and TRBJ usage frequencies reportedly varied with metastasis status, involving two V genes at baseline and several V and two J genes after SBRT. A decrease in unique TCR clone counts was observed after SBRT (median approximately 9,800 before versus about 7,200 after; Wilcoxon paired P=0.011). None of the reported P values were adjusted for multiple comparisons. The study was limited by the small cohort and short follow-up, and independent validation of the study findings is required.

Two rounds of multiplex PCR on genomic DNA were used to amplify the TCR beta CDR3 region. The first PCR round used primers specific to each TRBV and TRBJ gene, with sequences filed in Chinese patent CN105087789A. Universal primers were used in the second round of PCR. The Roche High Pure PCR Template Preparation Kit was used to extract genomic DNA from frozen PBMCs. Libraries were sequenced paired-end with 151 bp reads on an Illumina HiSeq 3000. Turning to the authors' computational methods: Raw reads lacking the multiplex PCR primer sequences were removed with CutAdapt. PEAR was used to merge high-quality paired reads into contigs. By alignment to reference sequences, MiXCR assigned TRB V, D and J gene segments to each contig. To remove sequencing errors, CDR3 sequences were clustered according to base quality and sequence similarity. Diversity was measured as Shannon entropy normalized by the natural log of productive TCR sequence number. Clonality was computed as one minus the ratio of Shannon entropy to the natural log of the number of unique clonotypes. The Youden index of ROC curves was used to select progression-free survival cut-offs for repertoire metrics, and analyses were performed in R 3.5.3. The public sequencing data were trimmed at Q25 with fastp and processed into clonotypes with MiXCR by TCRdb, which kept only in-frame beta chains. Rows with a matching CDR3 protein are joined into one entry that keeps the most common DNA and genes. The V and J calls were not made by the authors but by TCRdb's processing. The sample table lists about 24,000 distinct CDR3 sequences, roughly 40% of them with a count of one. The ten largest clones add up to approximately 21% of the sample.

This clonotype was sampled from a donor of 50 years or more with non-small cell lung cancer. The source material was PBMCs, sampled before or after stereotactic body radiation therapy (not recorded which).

In nucleotides, the sequence is TGCAGCGTATCGTCGGTGAGGGACACTGAAGCTTTCTTT. This codes for CSVSSVRDTEAFF. The chain employs TRBV29-1 and TRBJ1-1; too little of a D gene remains to name it. V is pared back by 6 bases and J by 3 bases, with 14 bases lying between the germline termini. CDR1 and CDR2 (SQVTM, ANQGSEA) derive from the germline V gene. From the cysteine up to the phenylalanine, the CDR3 has a length of 13 residues. This entry keeps only the CDR3 DNA: 39 bases, framed from base 1.